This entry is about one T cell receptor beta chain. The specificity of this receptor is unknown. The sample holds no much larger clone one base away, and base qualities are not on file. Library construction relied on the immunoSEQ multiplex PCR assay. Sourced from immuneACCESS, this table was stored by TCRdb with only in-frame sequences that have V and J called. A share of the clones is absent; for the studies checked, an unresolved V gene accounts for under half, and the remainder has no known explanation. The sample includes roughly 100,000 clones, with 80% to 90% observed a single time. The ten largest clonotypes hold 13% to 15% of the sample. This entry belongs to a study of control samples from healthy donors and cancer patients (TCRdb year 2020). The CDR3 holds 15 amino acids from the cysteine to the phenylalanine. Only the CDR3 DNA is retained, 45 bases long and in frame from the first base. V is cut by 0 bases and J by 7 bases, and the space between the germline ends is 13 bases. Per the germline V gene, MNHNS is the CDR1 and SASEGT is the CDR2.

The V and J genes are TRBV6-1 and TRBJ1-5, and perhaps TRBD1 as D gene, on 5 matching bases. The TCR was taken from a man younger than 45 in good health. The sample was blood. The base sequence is TGTGCCAGCAGTGAAGCTTGGGGGGGAGAGCAGCCCCAGCATTTT. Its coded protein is CASSEAWGGEQPQHF.